This passage covers 23 T cell receptor beta chains from one sample sequenced in a study of T-cell memory formation after mild COVID-19. TCRdb processed the 5' RACE reads anew with MiXCR; each CDR3 protein has one entry. The table includes more than 350,000 distinct CDR3 sequences, approximately 15% detected once. Sequencing was carried out using PBMCs or a T cell subset sorted from them (not recorded which). These receptors came from a man younger than 35 who had mild COVID-19 (a few samples of this study predate the infection). Cell type and time point are not known.

The table lists this clonotype with many counts. The V call is TRBV7-2, the J call TRBJ1-6; D uncertain. Between the trimmed V and J ends, which lost 4 bases and 2 bases, there was a span of 0 bases. The length of the CDR3 is 12 residues. Per the germline V gene, CDR1 is SGHTA and CDR2 is FQGNSA. The CDR3 DNA is TGTGCCAGCAGCTCCTATAATTCACCCCTCCACTTT. Translating gives CASSSYNSPLHF.

This sequence joins TRBV7-2 and TRBJ2-1; D is ambiguous. Per germline, CDR1 SGHTA and CDR2 FQGNSA. Trimming cost V 5 bases and J 5 bases, with 16 bases left between them. CDR3 length: 15 residues. Written as DNA, the CDR3 is TGTGCCAGCAGCCCCCCCGTTGCCTACAACAATGAGCAGTTCTTC. Amino acids: CASSPPVAYNNEQFF.

The chain uses TRBV6-2 or TRBV6-3 and TRBJ2-5; D is ambiguous. V gave up 6 bases and J gave up 4 bases, with 12 bases separating them. Germline V gene data show CDR1 as MNHEY and CDR2 as SVGEGT. The CDR3 runs to 13 residues. The CDR3: CASSLLEGETQYF. The CDR3 DNA reads TGTGCCAGCAGCCTCCTTGAAGGAGAGACCCAGTACTTC.

CDR3 sequence reads: CASSLVSGTQPNEQFF. The CDR3 bases are TGTGCCAGCAGCTTGGTCAGCGGGACCCAGCCCAACGAGCAGTTCTTC. The chain employs TRBV5-4 and TRBJ2-1; TRBD2 agrees at 7 bases. The CDR3 covers 16 residues. V gave up 0 bases and J gave up 10 bases; unmatched junction bases: 13. Germline V gene data show CDR1 as SGHNT and CDR2 as YYREEE (reference sequence).

V gene TRBV7-2 combines with J gene TRBJ2-7, with 7 nucleotides matching TRBD2. Germline CDR1 and CDR2: SGHTA and FQGNSA. Trimming took 6 bases from V and 5 from J; bases not matched to a gene: 7. The CDR3 is made up of 13 amino acids. CDR3 in DNA: TGTGCCAGCAGGGGAGGGCGCATCGACGAGCAGTACTTC. As protein: CASRGGRIDEQYF.

The sample holds many counts of this clonotype. The chain is built from TRBV7-6 and TRBJ2-5; 7 nucleotides align to TRBD2. The CDR3 extends over 13 amino acids. Germline loops: CDR1 SGHVS, CDR2 FNYEAQ. The CDR3 protein is CASGNGGAETQYF. The CDR3 DNA reads as TGTGCGAGCGGGAACGGCGGGGCAGAGACCCAGTACTTC.

In its sample, this clonotype was seen many times. The chain combines TRBV9 with TRBJ1-5; D gene unclear. Trimming shortened V by 0 bases and J by 3 bases, and 13 bases separated the two germline ends. Germline loops: CDR1 SGDLS, CDR2 YYNGEE. The CDR3 covers 16 residues. Written as DNA, the CDR3 is TGTGCCAGCAGCGTAGCTCTCAGCCCAGTCAATCAGCCCCAGCATTTT. Encoded protein: CASSVALSPVNQPQHF.

CDR3 amino acids: CAISAREDTEAFF. The CDR3 DNA reads TGTGCCATCAGTGCCAGGGAGGACACTGAAGCTTTCTTT. V is TRBV10-3 and J is TRBJ1-1; possible D gene TRBD1, 5 bases. The CDR3 has 13 amino acids. The V gene lost 4 bases and the J gene lost 3 bases, with 9 bases spanning the gap. Germline CDR1 is ENHRY and CDR2 is SYGVKD.

Note on this clonotype: This may come from a read error, since a much larger clone is one base off. The chain is built from TRBV6-5 and TRBJ2-3; 14 nucleotides agree with TRBD2. CDR1 and CDR2 (germline): MNHEY, SVGAGI. CDR3 size: 15 residues. V lost 6 bases to trimming and J lost 4 bases; unmatched junction nucleotides: 3. The CDR3 DNA is TGTGCCAGCAGCGCGGGACTAGCGGGGGCAGATACGCAGTATTTT. It translates to CASSAGLAGADTQYF.

This clonotype has just a few counts. The chain carries TRBV11-1 and TRBJ1-1; D uncertain. CDR3 length equals 12 residues. V was cut by 4 bases and J by 8 bases, with 11 bases left in between. Germline loops: CDR1 SGHAT, CDR2 FQDESV (reference sequence). Here the CDR3 reads CASSYDQPEAFF. CDR3 DNA sequence: TGTGCCAGCAGCTACGACCAACCAGAAGCTTTCTTT.

The V gene is TRBV6-1, the J gene TRBJ1-5, with D unresolved. Per germline, CDR1 MNHNS and CDR2 SASEGT. The CDR3 has 14 residues. V was clipped by 3 bases and J by 3 bases, with 9 bases between them. CDR3 sequence: CASSDTNTNQPQHF. CDR3 coding DNA: TGTGCCAGCAGTGACACGAACACCAATCAGCCCCAGCATTTT.

The chain links TRBV4-1 to TRBJ1-3; D is possibly TRBD1 (6 bases). From germline, CDR1 is MGHRA and CDR2 YSYEKL. This CDR3 has 17 residues. Trimming removed 4 bases at V and 0 bases at J, with 16 bases between. The CDR3 loop is CASSPLGGLYSGNTIYF. CDR3 bases: TGCGCCAGCAGCCCGCTGGGGGGGCTCTACTCTGGAAACACCATATATTTT.

The V gene is TRBV5-1, the J gene TRBJ1-5; D may be TRBD1 (6 bases). Trimming pared 4 bases from V and 2 bases from J, leaving 10 bases between. In germline, CDR1 is SGHRS, CDR2 YFSETQ. This CDR3 contains 14 residues. CDR3 coding DNA: TGCGCCAGCAGCGGGGAGGGGGGCAATCAGCCCCAGCATTTT. It specifies CASSGEGGNQPQHF.

This chain connects TRBV7-6 to TRBJ2-7; D is uncertain. Trimming removed 8 bases from V and 7 bases from J, with 18 bases in between. This CDR3 has 13 residues. Germline assignment: CDR1 SGHVS and CDR2 FNYEAQ. In nucleotides, the CDR3 is TGTGCCAGCGGGTCCTCGCGTCTGGGAGAGCAGTACTTC. Protein: CASGSSRLGEQYF.

Only a few counts were recorded for this clonotype. The J gene is TRBJ1-2, the V gene TRBV25-1; perhaps TRBD1 as D (6 bases). With 2 bases removed from V and 5 bases from J, the gap between germline ends came to 9 bases. CDR3 length: 13 amino acids. Germline values: CDR1 MGHDK, CDR2 SYGVNS. The CDR3 spells CASSEPRGYGYTF. DNA for the CDR3: TGTGCCAGCAGTGAACCAAGGGGGTATGGCTACACCTTC.

The chain links TRBV6-5 to TRBJ1-1; the match to TRBD1 covers 8 bases. The CDR3 covers 14 residues. V lost 3 bases to trimming and J lost 1 base; unmatched junction nucleotides: 1. The V gene's germline CDR1 is MNHEY and CDR2 SVGAGI. CDR3 nucleotides: TGTGCCAGCAGTTATACAGGGGGGAACACTGAAGCTTTCTTT. This codes for CASSYTGGNTEAFF.

This clonotype has a count of ten or more. This sequence joins TRBV11-2 and TRBJ2-3, with 7 bases that match TRBD2. Unmatched junction bases numbered 12, after V lost 6 bases and J lost 0 bases. This CDR3 comprises 17 residues. Germline-derived CDR1 and CDR2 are SGHAT and FQNNGV. The CDR3 DNA follows: TGTGCCAGCAGTCCCTACCCCCGGGGGGTAAGCACAGATACGCAGTATTTT. Translation: CASSPYPRGVSTDTQYF.

This clonotype was counted between two and nine times. V usage is TRBV20-1 and J usage is TRBJ2-7; possible D gene TRBD2, 6 bases. Germline V CDR1 and CDR2: DFQATT, SNEGSKA (reference sequence). CDR3 length equals 14 residues. Trimming left V 5 bases short and J 4 bases short, with 18 bases between. The CDR3 nucleotides read TGCAGTGCTCCATTGGGGGGTCGGGCTTACGAGCAGTACTTC. This translates into CSAPLGGRAYEQYF.

This clonotype was detected ten times or more. V is TRBV7-2 and J is TRBJ1-5; D is undetermined. Trimming took off 5 bases at V and 3 bases at J, with 14 bases between the two ends. The CDR3 extends over 15 amino acids. Germline V CDR1 and CDR2: SGHTA, FQGNSA. The CDR3 nucleotides are TGTGCCAGCAGCCCTGGGTACCAACCCAATCAGCCCCAGCATTTT. Encoded protein: CASSPGYQPNQPQHF. Variable domain in full (rest from reference TRBV7-2 and TRBJ1-5): GAGVSQSPSNKVTEKGKDVELRCDPISGHTALYWYRQSLGQGLEFLIYFQGNSAPDKSGLPSDRFSAERTGGSVSTLTIQRTQQEDSAVYLCASSPGYQPNQPQHFGDGTRLSIL.

This clonotype was detected only a few times. V is TRBV7-2 and J is TRBJ2-2, with 8 nucleotides matching TRBD1. Per the germline V gene, CDR1 is SGHTA and CDR2 is FQGNSA. Trimming cost V 5 bases and J 5 bases; bases outside gene matches: 4. This CDR3 is 14 amino acids long. In DNA, the CDR3 is TGTGCCAGCAGCATACAGGGGGTGACCGGGGAGCTGTTTTTT. Translated, it gives CASSIQGVTGELFF.

V is TRBV14 and J is TRBJ1-4; possible D gene TRBD1, 6 bases. CDR3 length: 14 amino acids. V was pared by 3 bases and J by 8 bases, with 13 bases between. Germline V gives CDR1 SGHDN, CDR2 FVKESK. Here the CDR3 DNA reads TGTGCCAGCAGCCAGCCGTCAGGGGACGAAAAACTGTTTTTT. It translates to CASSQPSGDEKLFF.

This clonotype was detected a few times. V gene TRBV7-2 combines with J gene TRBJ2-7; D may be TRBD2 (5 bases). This CDR3 comprises 15 residues. V was shortened by 1 base and J by 5 bases, with 15 bases between the two germline ends. The V gene's germline CDR1 is SGHTA and CDR2 FQGNSA. CDR3 coding DNA: TGTGCCAGCAGCTTAGGGCTAGCCGGGCGTCACGAGCAGTACTTC. Translating gives CASSLGLAGRHEQYF.

The chain has TRBV12-3 or TRBV12-4 and TRBJ1-1, with a tentative D call TRBD1 (5 bases). The V end was cut by 1 base, the J end by 6 bases, with 12 bases between. This CDR3 comprises 14 residues. CDR3 nucleotides: TGTGCCAGCAGTTTAGTGGCAGGGTGGGCTGAAGCTTTCTTT. It encodes CASSLVAGWAEAFF.